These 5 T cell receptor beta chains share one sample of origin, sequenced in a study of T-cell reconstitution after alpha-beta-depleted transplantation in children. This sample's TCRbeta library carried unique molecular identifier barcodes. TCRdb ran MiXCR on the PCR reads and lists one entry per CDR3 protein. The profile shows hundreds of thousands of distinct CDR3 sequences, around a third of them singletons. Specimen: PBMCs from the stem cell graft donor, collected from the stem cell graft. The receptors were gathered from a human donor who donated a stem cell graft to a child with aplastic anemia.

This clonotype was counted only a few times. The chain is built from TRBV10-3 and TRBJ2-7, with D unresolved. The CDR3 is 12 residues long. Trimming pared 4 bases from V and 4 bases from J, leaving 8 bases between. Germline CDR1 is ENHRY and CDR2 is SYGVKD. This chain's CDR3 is CAISGLGYEQYV. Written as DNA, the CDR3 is TGTGCCATCAGTGGACTCGGATACGAGCAGTACGTC.

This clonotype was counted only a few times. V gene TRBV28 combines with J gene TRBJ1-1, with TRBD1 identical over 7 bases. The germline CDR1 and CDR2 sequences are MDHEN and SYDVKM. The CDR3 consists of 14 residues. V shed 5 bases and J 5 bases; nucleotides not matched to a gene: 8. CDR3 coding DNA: TGTGCCAGCAGTCCCCCAGGGGGATGGACTGAAGCTTTCTTT. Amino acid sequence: CASSPPGGWTEAFF.

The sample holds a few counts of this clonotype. The CDR3 protein is CASSPLGGSGTSTDTQYF. CDR3 coding DNA: TGCGCCAGCAGCCCTCTTGGGGGTAGCGGGACTTCCACAGATACGCAGTATTTT. The chain has TRBV5-1 and TRBJ2-3; 8 bases are shared with TRBD2. This CDR3 has 18 residues. Germline lookup yields CDR1 SGHRS and CDR2 YFSETQ. V lost 4 bases to trimming and J lost 2 bases; unmatched junction nucleotides: 15.

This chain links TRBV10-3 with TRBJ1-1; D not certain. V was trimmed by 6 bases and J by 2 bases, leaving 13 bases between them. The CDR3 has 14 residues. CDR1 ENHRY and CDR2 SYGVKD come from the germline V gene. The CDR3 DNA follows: TGTGCCATCAGCGACTATGGCCCCAACACTGAAGCTTTCTTT. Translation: CAISDYGPNTEAFF.

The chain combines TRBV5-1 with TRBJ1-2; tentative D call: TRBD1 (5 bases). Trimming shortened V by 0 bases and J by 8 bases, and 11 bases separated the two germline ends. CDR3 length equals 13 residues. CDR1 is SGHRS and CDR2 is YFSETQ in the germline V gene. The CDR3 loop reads CASSLEGVAGYTF. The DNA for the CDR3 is TGCGCCAGCAGCTTGGAAGGGGTTGCCGGCTACACCTTC.